A single sample gave rise to the 14 T cell receptor beta chains below, sequenced in a study of T cell changes during pregnancy in multiple sclerosis. Profiling relied on immunoSEQ multiplex PCR, and the TCRdb table lists in-frame clones only, not all of them. The sample records tens of thousands of clones, around 91% being singletons. The sequencing here drew on CD4+ T cells from peripheral blood mononuclear cells, taken in the second trimester of pregnancy. The receptors here all came from a female donor in good health, enrolled as a control in a pregnancy study.

The chain couples TRBV10-3 to TRBJ2-2, with 8 bases matching TRBD2. Trimming cost V 6 bases and J 4 bases; bases outside gene matches: 7. The CDR3 totals 15 residues. Germline V gene sequence: CDR1 ENHRY, CDR2 SYGVKD. The CDR3 reads CAISGRGPPTGELFF. The CDR3 DNA reads as TGTGCCATCAGCGGGAGGGGACCTCCCACCGGGGAGCTGTTTTTT.

The DNA of the CDR3 is TGTGCCAGCAGCCCCGCAGGGCTGCACGTCGAAATGAACACTGAAGCTTTCTTT. It translates to CASSPAGLHVEMNTEAFF. This chain links TRBV5-8 with TRBJ1-1; D is perhaps TRBD1 (5 bases). The germline CDR1 and CDR2 sequences are SGHTS and YDEGEE. This CDR3 is 18 amino acids long. V gave up 4 bases and J gave up 0 bases, with 22 bases separating them.

The chain carries TRBV30 and TRBJ2-7; D is possibly TRBD2 (6 bases). Germline lookup yields CDR1 GTSNPN and CDR2 SVGIG (reference sequence). The CDR3 has 13 amino acids. V was clipped by 0 bases and J by 6 bases, with 12 bases between them. The CDR3 reads CAWSVLGLGEQYF. CDR3 nucleotides: TGTGCCTGGAGTGTACTGGGACTGGGCGAGCAGTACTTC.

For the CDR3, the DNA is TGTGCCACCCGGGGTAGCGGGACCTACAATGAGCAGTTCTTC. The encoded protein is CATRGSGTYNEQFF. V usage is TRBV6-1 and J usage is TRBJ2-1; 8 nucleotides match TRBD2. This CDR3 has 14 residues. With V trimmed by 10 bases and J by 2 bases, 7 bases remained unmatched. Germline V gene sequence: CDR1 MNHNS, CDR2 SASEGT.

V is TRBV13 and J is TRBJ1-6, with D hard to call. The CDR3 totals 15 residues. V lost 3 bases and J 8 bases, leaving 14 bases between the germline ends. CDR1 and CDR2 (germline): PRHDT, FYEKMQ (reference sequence). CDR3 DNA sequence: TGTGCCAGCAGCTTGCAGTCCATGGCCGATTCACCCCTCCACTTT. Translated: CASSLQSMADSPLHF.

The chain carries TRBV5-1 and TRBJ2-6; maybe TRBD1 (5 bases). V was shortened by 2 bases and J by 0 bases, with 21 bases between the two germline ends. CDR3 size: 20 residues. Per the germline V gene, CDR1 is SGHRS and CDR2 is YFSETQ. The CDR3 DNA sequence: TGCGCCAGCAGCTTATTACCAGGGATAAGGTCCCTCTCTGGGGCCAACGTCCTGACTTTC. Encoded protein: CASSLLPGIRSLSGANVLTF.

The rearrangement links TRBV5-8 to TRBJ1-3; 7 bases are a match to TRBD1. Germline V CDR1 and CDR2: SGHTS, YDEGEE. CDR3 length equals 17 residues. J lost 0 bases, V lost 0 bases, and 6 bases had no gene match. The CDR3 region is CASSLGTGRISGNTIYF. DNA for the CDR3: TGTGCCAGCAGCTTGGGGACAGGCCGGATCTCTGGAAACACCATATATTTT.

The V gene is TRBV6-1, the J gene TRBJ2-7; 14 positions agree with TRBD2. From germline, CDR1 is MNHNS and CDR2 SASEGT. V dropped 5 bases and J dropped 3; count of bases not matched to a gene: 3. This CDR3 is 15 amino acids long. CDR3 coding DNA: TGTGCCAGCAGTCCCGGACTAGCGGGGGGCTACGAGCAGTACTTC. This encodes CASSPGLAGGYEQYF.

The chain is built from TRBV6-1 and TRBJ2-5, with 7 bases aligning to TRBD1. Trimming removed 5 bases from V and 3 bases from J; junction bases left unmatched: 6. The CDR3 runs to 14 residues. The germline gives CDR1 MNHNS, CDR2 SASEGT. CDR3 sequence (DNA): TGTGCCAGCAGTCCTCGGACAGGTAAAGAGACCCAGTACTTC. It encodes CASSPRTGKETQYF.

The V gene is TRBV7-3, the J gene TRBJ2-1; tentative D call: TRBD1 (5 bases). The V and J ends lost 5 bases and 9 bases respectively, with 20 bases between them. The CDR3 covers 15 residues. The germline CDR1 and CDR2 sequences are SGHTA and FQGTGA. CDR3 residues: CASSPTVQGRSEQFF. For the CDR3, the DNA is TGTGCCAGCAGCCCAACAGTCCAGGGAAGGAGTGAGCAGTTCTTC.

The V gene is TRBV5-8, the J gene TRBJ1-5, with D tentatively TRBD1 (5 bases). Germline V gene lookup returns CDR1 SGHTS and CDR2 YDEGEE. Trimming shortened V by 4 bases and J by 6 bases, and 11 bases separated the two germline ends. This CDR3 region has 13 residues. The CDR3 DNA reads as TGTGCCAGCAGCCGACAGTTGGTTCAGCCCCAGCATTTT. This encodes CASSRQLVQPQHF.

In this sample, this clone turned up once. The genes are TRBV6-1 and TRBJ1-2, with TRBD1 matching over 8 bases. CDR3 length equals 14 residues. Trimming cost V 4 bases and J 4 bases; bases outside gene matches: 5. Germline V gene lookup returns CDR1 MNHNS and CDR2 SASEGT. The CDR3 is CASSAQGAGYGYTF. CDR3 bases: TGTGCCAGCAGTGCCCAGGGGGCGGGCTATGGCTACACCTTC.

This chain joins TRBV5-4 and TRBJ1-1; 7 positions agree with TRBD1. J lost 5 bases, V lost 4 bases, and 11 bases had no gene match. Germline V gives CDR1 SGHNT, CDR2 YYREEE (reference sequence). The CDR3 totals 15 residues. The CDR3 nucleotides are TGTGCCAGCAGCGGGGCCGGGACAGTGGGGACTGAAGCTTTCTTT. Its protein product is CASSGAGTVGTEAFF. Based on the CDR3 plus reference TRBV5-4 and TRBJ1-1, the full variable domain is ETGVTQSPTHLIKTRGQQVTLRCSSQSGHNTVSWYQQALGQGPQFIFQYYREEENGRGNFPPRFSGLQFPNYSSELNVNALELDDSALYLCASSGAGTVGTEAFFGQGTRLTVV.

The chain carries TRBV5-4 and TRBJ1-2, with D uncertain. This CDR3 has 12 amino acids. From germline, CDR1 is SGHNT and CDR2 YYREEE (reference sequence). Deletions cut 1 base from V and 6 bases from J, with 7 bases between. DNA of the CDR3: TGTGCCAGCAGCTTGCCAGGCCATGGCTACACCTTC. Its protein is CASSLPGHGYTF.